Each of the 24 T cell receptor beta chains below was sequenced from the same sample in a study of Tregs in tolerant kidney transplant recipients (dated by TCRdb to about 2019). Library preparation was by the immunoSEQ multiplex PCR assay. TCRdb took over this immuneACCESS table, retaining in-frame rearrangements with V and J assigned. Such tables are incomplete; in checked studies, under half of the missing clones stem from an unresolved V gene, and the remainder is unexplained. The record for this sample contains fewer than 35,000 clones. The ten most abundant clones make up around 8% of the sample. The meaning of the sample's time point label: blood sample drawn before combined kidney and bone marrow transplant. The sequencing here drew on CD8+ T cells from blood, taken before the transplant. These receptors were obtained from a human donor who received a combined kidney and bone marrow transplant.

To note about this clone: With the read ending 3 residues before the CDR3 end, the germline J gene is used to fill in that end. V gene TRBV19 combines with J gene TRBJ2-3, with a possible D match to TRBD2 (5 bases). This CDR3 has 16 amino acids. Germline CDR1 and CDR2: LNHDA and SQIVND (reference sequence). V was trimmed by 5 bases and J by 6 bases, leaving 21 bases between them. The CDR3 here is CASSPQAVMAGDTQYF. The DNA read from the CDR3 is TGTGCCAGTAGTCCCCAAGCGGTAATGGCCGGGGATACG.

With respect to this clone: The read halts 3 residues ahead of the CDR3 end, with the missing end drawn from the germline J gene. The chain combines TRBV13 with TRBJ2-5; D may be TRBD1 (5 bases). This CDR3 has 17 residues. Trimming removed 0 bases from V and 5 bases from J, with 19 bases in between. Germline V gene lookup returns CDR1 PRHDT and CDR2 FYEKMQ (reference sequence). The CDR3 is CASSLGQGIVNGETQYF. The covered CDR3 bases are TGTGCCAGCAGCTTAGGGCAGGGAATAGTGAATGGGGAGACC.

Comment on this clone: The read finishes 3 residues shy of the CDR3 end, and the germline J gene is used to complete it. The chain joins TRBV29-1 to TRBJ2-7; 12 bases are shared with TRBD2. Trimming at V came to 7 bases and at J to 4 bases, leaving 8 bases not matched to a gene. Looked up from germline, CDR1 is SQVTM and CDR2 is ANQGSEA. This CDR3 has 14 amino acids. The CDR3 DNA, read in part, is TGCAGCGCTAGCGGGAGGGCCGCCTCTTACGAG. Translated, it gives CSASGRAASYE. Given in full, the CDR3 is CSASGRAASYEQYF.

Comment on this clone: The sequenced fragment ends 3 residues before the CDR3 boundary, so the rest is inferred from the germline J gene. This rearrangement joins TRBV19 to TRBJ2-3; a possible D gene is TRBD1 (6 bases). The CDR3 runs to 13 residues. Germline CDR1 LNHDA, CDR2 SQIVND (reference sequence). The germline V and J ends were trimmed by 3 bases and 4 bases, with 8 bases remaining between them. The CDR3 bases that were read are TGTGCCAGTAGTATTGGGGGCGCAGATACG. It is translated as CASSIGGADT. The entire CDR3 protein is CASSIGGADTQYF.

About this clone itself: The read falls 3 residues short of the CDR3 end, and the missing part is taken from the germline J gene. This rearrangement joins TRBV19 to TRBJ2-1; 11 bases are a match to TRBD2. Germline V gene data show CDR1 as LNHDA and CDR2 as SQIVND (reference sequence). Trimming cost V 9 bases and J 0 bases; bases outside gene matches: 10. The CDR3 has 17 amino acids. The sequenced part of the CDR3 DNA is TGTGCCAGCGGAACTCTTAGCGGGAGGGCCTCCTACAATGAG. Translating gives CASGTLSGRASYNE. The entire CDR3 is CASGTLSGRASYNEQFF.

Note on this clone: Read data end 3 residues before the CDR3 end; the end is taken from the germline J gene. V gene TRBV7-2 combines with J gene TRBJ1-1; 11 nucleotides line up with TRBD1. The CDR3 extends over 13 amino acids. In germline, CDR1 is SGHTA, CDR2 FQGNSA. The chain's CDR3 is CAIPGTGGTEAFF. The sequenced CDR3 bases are TGTGCGATCCCCGGGACAGGGGGCACTGAA.

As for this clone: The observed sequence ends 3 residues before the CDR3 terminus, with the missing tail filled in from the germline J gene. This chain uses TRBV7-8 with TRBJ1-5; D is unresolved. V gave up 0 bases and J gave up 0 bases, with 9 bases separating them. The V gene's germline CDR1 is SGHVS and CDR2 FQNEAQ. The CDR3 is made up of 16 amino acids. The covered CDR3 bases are TGTGCCAGCAGCTTAGCGAGGGCAAATAGCAATCAGCCC. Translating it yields CASSLARANSNQP. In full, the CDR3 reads CASSLARANSNQPQHF.

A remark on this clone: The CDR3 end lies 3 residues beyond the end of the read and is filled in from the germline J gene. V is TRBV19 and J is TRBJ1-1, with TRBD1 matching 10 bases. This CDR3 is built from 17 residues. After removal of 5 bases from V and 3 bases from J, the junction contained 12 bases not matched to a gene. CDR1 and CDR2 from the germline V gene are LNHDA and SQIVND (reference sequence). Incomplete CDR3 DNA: TGTGCCAGTAGTGCAGGGAGGGACAGGGGATTGGACACTGAA. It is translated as CASSAGRDRGLDTE. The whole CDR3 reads CASSAGRDRGLDTEAFF.

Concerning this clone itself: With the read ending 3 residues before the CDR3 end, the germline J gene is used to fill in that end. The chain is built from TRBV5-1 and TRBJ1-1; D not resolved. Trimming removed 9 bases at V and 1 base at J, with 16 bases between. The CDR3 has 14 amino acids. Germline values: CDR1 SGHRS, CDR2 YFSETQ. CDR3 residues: CATKRDPGNTEAFF. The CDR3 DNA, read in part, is TGCGCCACCAAGCGGGATCCCGGGAACACTGAA.

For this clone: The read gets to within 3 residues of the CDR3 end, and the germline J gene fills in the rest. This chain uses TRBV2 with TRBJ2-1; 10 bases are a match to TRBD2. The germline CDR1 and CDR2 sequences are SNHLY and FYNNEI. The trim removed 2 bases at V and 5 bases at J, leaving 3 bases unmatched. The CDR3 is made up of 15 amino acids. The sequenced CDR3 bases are TGTGCCAGCAGTGAATTAGCGGGAGGTAACAATGAG. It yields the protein CASSELAGGNNE. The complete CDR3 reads CASSELAGGNNEQFF. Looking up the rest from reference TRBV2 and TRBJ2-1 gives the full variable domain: EPEVTQTPSHQVTQMGQEVILRCVPISNHLYFYWYRQILGQKVEFLVSFYNNEISEKSEIFDDQFSVERPDGSNFTLKIRSTKLEDSAMYFCASSELAGGNNEQFFGPGTRLTVL.

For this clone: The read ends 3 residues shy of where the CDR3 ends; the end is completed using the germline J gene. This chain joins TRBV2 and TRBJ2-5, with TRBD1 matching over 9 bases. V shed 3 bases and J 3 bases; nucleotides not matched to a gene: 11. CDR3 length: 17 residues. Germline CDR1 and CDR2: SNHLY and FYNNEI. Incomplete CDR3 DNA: TGTGCCAGCAGTGAGGGACAGGGTACAGTAAGGGAAGAGACC. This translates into CASSEGQGTVREET. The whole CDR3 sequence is CASSEGQGTVREETQYF.

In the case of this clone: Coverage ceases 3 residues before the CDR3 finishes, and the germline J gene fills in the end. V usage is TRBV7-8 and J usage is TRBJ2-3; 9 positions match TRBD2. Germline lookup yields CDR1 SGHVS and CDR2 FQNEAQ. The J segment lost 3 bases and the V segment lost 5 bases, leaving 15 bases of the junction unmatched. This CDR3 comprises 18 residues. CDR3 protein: CASSPRPGLASGTDTQYF. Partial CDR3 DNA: TGTGCCAGCAGCCCCCGCCCCGGACTAGCGAGCGGGACAGATACG.

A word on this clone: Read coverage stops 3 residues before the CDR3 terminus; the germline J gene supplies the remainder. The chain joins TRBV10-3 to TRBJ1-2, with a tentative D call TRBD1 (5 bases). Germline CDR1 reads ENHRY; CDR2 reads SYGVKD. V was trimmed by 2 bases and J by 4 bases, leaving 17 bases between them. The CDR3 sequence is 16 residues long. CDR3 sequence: CAISEGLRGLGYGYTF. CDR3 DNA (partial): TGTGCCATCAGTGAGGGGTTACGGGGGTTGGGCTATGGC.

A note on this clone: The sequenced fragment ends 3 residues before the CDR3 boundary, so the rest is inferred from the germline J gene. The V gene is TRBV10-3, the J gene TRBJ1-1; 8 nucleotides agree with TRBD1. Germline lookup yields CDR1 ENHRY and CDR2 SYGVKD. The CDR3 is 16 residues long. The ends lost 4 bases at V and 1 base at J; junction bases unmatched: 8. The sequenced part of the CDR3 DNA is TGTGCCATCAGTGGGGGTACCGGGACAGGGAACACTGAA. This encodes CAISGGTGTGNTE. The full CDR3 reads CAISGGTGTGNTEAFF.

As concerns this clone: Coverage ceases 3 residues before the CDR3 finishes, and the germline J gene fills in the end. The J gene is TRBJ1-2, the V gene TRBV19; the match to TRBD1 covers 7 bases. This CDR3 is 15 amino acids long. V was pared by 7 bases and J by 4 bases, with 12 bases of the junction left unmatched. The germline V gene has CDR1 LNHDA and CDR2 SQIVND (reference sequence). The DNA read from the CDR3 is TGTGCCAGTACCCCTTTCCGGGACAGCCTCTATGGC. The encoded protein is CASTPFRDSLYG. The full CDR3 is CASTPFRDSLYGYTF.

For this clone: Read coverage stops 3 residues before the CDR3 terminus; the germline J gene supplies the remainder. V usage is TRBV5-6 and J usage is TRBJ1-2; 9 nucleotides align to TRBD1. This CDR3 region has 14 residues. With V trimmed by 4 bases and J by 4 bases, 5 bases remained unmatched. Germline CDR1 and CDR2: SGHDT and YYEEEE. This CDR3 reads CASSPGTGTYGYTF. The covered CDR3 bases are TGTGCCAGCAGCCCCGGGACAGGGACCTATGGC.

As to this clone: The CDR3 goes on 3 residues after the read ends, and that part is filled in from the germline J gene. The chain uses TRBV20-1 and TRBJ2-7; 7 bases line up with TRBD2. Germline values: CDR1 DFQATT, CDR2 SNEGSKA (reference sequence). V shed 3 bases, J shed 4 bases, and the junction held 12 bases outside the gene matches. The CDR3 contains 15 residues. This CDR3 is CSARSRLAAFYEQYF. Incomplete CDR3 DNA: TGCAGTGCTAGGTCCAGGCTAGCGGCCTTTTACGAG.

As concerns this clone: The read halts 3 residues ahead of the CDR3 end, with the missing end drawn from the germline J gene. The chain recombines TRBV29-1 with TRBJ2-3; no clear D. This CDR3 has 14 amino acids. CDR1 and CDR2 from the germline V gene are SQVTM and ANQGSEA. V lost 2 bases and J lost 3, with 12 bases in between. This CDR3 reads CSVENSQETDTQYF. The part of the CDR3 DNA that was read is TGCAGCGTTGAAAATTCCCAGGAGACAGATACG.

The CDR3: CSVDGQGESYEQYF. CDR3 DNA, as far as it was read: TGCAGCGTGGATGGACAGGGGGAATCCTACGAG. The chain employs TRBV29-1 and TRBJ2-7; 10 bases are shared with TRBD1. The CDR3 end lies 3 residues beyond the end of the read and is filled in from the germline J gene. The CDR3 runs 14 residues. The V gene's germline CDR1 is SQVTM and CDR2 ANQGSEA. Unmatched junction bases numbered 6, after V lost 6 bases and J lost 1 base.

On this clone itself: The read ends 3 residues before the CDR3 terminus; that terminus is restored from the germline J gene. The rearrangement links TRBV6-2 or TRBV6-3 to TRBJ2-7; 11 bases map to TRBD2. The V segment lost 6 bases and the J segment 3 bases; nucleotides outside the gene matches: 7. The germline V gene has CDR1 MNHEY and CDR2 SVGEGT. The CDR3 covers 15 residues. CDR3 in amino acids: CASRGGLAAYYEQYF. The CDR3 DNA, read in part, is TGTGCCAGCAGGGGGGGACTAGCGGCTTACTACGAG.

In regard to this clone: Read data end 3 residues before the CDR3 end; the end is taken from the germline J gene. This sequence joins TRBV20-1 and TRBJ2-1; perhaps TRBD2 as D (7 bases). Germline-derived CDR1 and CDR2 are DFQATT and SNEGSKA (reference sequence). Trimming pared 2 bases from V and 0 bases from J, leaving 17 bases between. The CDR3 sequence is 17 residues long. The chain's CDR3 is CSARHRGAVSSYNEQFF. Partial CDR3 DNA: TGCAGTGCTAGACATCGGGGGGCGGTGAGCTCCTACAATGAG.

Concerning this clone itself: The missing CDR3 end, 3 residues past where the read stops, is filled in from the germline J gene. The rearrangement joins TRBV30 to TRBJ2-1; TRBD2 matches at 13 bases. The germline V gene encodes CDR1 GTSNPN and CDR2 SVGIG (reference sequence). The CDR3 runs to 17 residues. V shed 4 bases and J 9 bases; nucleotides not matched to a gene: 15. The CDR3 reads CAWNLGLAGVLGGEQFF. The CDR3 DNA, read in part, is TGTGCCTGGAACCTCGGACTAGCGGGAGTGTTGGGGGGTGAG.

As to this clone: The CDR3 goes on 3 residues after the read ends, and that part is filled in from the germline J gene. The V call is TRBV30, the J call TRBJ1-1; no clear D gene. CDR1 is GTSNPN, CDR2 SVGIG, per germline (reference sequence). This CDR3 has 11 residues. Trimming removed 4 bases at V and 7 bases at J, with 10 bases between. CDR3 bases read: TGTGCCTGGATAGGATCGGGTGAA. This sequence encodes CAWIGSGE. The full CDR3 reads CAWIGSGEAFF.

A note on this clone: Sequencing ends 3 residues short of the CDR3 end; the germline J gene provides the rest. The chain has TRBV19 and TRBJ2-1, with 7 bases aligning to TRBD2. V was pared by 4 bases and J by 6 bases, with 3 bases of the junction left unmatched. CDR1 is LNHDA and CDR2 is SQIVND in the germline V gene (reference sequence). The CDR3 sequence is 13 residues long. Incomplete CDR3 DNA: TGTGCCAGTAGTAGCGGGAGTTTCAATGAG. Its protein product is CASSSGSFNE. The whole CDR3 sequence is CASSSGSFNEQFF.